The clone carrying this T cell receptor (beta chain) was recorded at least ten times. Looked up from germline, CDR1 is SGHDN and CDR2 is FVKESK. V trimming: 2 bases; J trimming: 6 bases; junction bases outside the gene matches: 3. The CDR3 loop spans 13 amino acids. This record comes from a study of breast tumors, draining lymph nodes, adjacent tissues. TCRdb reprocessed the multiplex PCR reads via MiXCR and lists one record per CDR3 protein. The repertoire holds approximately 170,000 distinct CDR3 sequences, with roughly 30% as singletons. Axillary draining lymph nodes of breast cancer patients supplied the node samples.

The origin of this receptor is a female donor with breast cancer. Some clones in this sample may be carry-over from other donors' samples. Source material: axillary lymph node tissue. The chain joins TRBV14 to TRBJ2-7; the match to TRBD1 covers 8 bases. The CDR3 loop reads CASSQSTGGEQYF. The DNA for the CDR3 is TGTGCCAGCAGCCAATCAACAGGGGGCGAGCAGTACTTC.